A single sample is the source of the 18 T cell receptor beta chains below, sequenced in a study of cytomegalovirus exposure and HLA in healthy donors. Both 60 Vbeta primers and 13 Jbeta primers went into the PCR. Using immunoSEQ multiplex PCR, the repertoire was profiled, and TCRdb retains in-frame clones only, with some absent. This sample yields some 150,000 clones, of which 80% are seen a single time; 2.5% to 3% belongs to the top ten. The sample comprised PBMCs. These receptors came from a woman aged 25 to 39 in good health and CMV-seronegative.

The rearrangement uses TRBV27 and TRBJ1-2; TRBD1 matches 7 bases. Per germline, CDR1 MNHEY and CDR2 SMNVEV (reference sequence). V lost 7 bases, J lost 2 bases, and 10 bases stayed unmatched. The CDR3 length is 15 residues. The CDR3 DNA sequence: TGTGCCAGCAAAACGCACAGGGGTGAGAACTATGGCTACACCTTC. Protein sequence: CASKTHRGENYGYTF.

This clone was observed a handful of times. This rearrangement joins TRBV29-1 to TRBJ1-1; no firm D call. The CDR3 is made up of 11 amino acids. In germline, CDR1 is SQVTM, CDR2 ANQGSEA. The germline V and J ends were trimmed by 4 bases and 3 bases, with 6 bases remaining between them. Here the CDR3 reads CSVAADTEAFF. The CDR3 DNA reads as TGCAGCGTTGCGGCGGACACTGAAGCTTTCTTT.

This sequence joins TRBV11-2 and TRBJ1-1; no clear D gene. The CDR3 extends over 16 amino acids. From germline, CDR1 is SGHAT and CDR2 FQNNGV. V lost 2 bases, J lost 1 base, and 14 bases lay in between. As DNA, the CDR3 is TGTGCCAGCAGCTTATATCTCAGGTTAAGGAACACTGAAGCTTTCTTT. As protein: CASSLYLRLRNTEAFF.

The chain joins TRBV5-1 to TRBJ2-1, with D perhaps matching TRBD2 (5 bases). Germline CDR1 SGHRS, CDR2 YFSETQ. Trimming pared 0 bases from V and 4 bases from J, leaving 11 bases between. The CDR3 has 15 amino acids. The CDR3 here is CASSLVFGKYNEQFF. CDR3 DNA: TGCGCCAGCAGCTTGGTTTTCGGGAAGTACAATGAGCAGTTCTTC.

The CDR3 region is CASSYSTGGYTF. DNA of the CDR3: TGTGCCAGCAGTTACTCGACTGGGGGCTACACCTTC. The chain carries TRBV6-5 and TRBJ1-2; D is uncertain. CDR3 length: 12 amino acids. Germline lookup yields CDR1 MNHEY and CDR2 SVGAGI. The V end lost 0 bases, the J end lost 8 bases, and 7 bases lay between the germline ends.

This sequence joins TRBV19 and TRBJ2-7; D unresolved. This CDR3 contains 14 residues. CDR1 is LNHDA, CDR2 SQIVND, per germline (reference sequence). V was trimmed by 5 bases and J by 1 base, leaving 12 bases between them. CDR3 sequence reads: CASSLQDVSYEQYF. CDR3 DNA: TGTGCCAGTAGTCTCCAGGATGTGTCCTACGAGCAGTACTTC.

The chain joins TRBV7-9 to TRBJ1-1; D possibly corresponds to TRBD1 (6 bases). The CDR3 extends over 13 amino acids. Trimming cost V 3 bases and J 1 base, with 6 bases left between them. Per the germline V gene, CDR1 is SEHNR and CDR2 is FQNEAQ (reference sequence). DNA of the CDR3: TGTGCCAGCAGCTTGGACAGGAACACTGAAGCTTTCTTT. This codes for CASSLDRNTEAFF.

The chain links TRBV10-3 to TRBJ2-1; TRBD2 aligns across 9 bases. V shed 5 bases and J 8 bases; nucleotides not matched to a gene: 13. This CDR3 contains 16 residues. Germline V gene lookup returns CDR1 ENHRY and CDR2 SYGVKD. In DNA form, the CDR3 reads TGTGCCATCAGTTCCCCGGGCGGGGGGGTTCTCGATGAGCAGTTCTTC. The encoded protein is CAISSPGGGVLDEQFF.

This clone was recorded only once. The V gene is TRBV7-2, the J gene TRBJ2-7; 8 bases line up with TRBD2. The V segment lost 5 bases and the J segment 4 bases; nucleotides outside the gene matches: 10. This CDR3 has 15 amino acids. Per germline, CDR1 SGHTA and CDR2 FQGNSA. The DNA for the CDR3 is TGTGCCAGCAGCCCCTACCCGGGGGGGGGATACGAGCAGTACTTC. Protein: CASSPYPGGGYEQYF.

Of note for this clone: Other DNA sequences from this sample encode an identical CDR3 as well. The chain is built from TRBV27 and TRBJ1-1; D is unclear. The V end was cut by 0 bases, the J end by 0 bases, with 11 bases between. The CDR3 extends over 16 amino acids. Germline lookup yields CDR1 MNHEY and CDR2 SMNVEV (reference sequence). The CDR3 coding sequence is TGTGCCAGCAGTTTATCCCCCGCAGGTCTGAACACTGAAGCTTTCTTT. It encodes CASSLSPAGLNTEAFF.

This sequence joins TRBV19 and TRBJ1-1; D is ambiguous. Germline CDR1 is LNHDA and CDR2 is SQIVND (reference sequence). There are 12 residues in the CDR3. Trimming took off 3 bases at V and 7 bases at J, with 9 bases between the two ends. The CDR3 DNA is TGTGCCAGTAGTATTTCCGAGAATGAAGCTTTCTTT. Protein sequence: CASSISENEAFF.

The chain employs TRBV6-6 and TRBJ1-2; TRBD1 matches at 9 bases. CDR1 and CDR2 from the germline V gene are MNHNY and SVGAGI (reference sequence). Trimming cost V 7 bases and J 6 bases; bases outside gene matches: 9. CDR3 length: 14 amino acids. The chain's CDR3 is CASTYRDREDGYTF. The CDR3 DNA is TGTGCCAGCACCTACCGGGACAGGGAAGATGGCTACACCTTC.

The J gene is TRBJ1-5, the V gene TRBV18; the match to TRBD1 covers 8 bases. The CDR3 runs to 15 residues. The J segment lost 6 bases and the V segment lost 6 bases, leaving 10 bases of the junction unmatched. The germline V gene has CDR1 KGHSH and CDR2 LQKENI. The chain's CDR3 is CASSPGQGQSQPQHF. DNA for the CDR3: TGTGCCAGCTCGCCAGGACAGGGCCAATCTCAGCCCCAGCATTTT.

Here the CDR3 DNA reads TGTGCCAGCCGAGACAGGGGTTACAATGAGCAGTTCTTC. This codes for CASRDRGYNEQFF. This chain uses TRBV28 with TRBJ2-1; TRBD1 matches at 8 bases. Germline-derived CDR1 and CDR2 are MDHEN and SYDVKM. V lost 8 bases, J lost 4 bases, and 4 bases stayed unmatched. The CDR3 spans 13 residues. The variable domain in full, with the rest retrieved from reference TRBV28 and TRBJ2-1, is DVKVTQSSRYLVKRTGEKVFLECVQDMDHENMFWYRQDPGLGLRLIYFSYDVKMKEKGDIPEGYSVSREKKERFSLILESASTNQTSMYLCASRDRGYNEQFFGPGTRLTVL.

The gene calls are TRBV9 and TRBJ1-2, with 9 bases fitting TRBD1. Germline CDR1 is SGDLS and CDR2 is YYNGEE. Trimming cost V 3 bases and J 4 bases; bases outside gene matches: 4. The CDR3 runs 14 residues. CDR3 region: CASSDDRGVYGYTF. The DNA of the CDR3 is TGTGCCAGCAGCGACGACAGGGGGGTCTATGGCTACACCTTC.

The CDR3 region is CASSQGGQGTSELFF. CDR3 sequence (DNA): TGCGCCAGCAGCCAGGGGGGACAGGGTACAAGTGAACTGTTTTTT. This sequence joins TRBV5-1 and TRBJ1-4, with TRBD1 matching over 9 bases. Germline V gene sequence: CDR1 SGHRS, CDR2 YFSETQ. The J segment lost 12 bases and the V segment lost 4 bases, leaving 13 bases of the junction unmatched. The CDR3 runs to 15 residues.

V and J are TRBV14 and TRBJ2-1, with a tentative D call TRBD2 (7 bases). The germline V and J ends were trimmed by 2 bases and 7 bases, with 12 bases remaining between them. The CDR3 totals 14 residues. The V gene's germline CDR1 is SGHDN and CDR2 FVKESK. CDR3 sequence (DNA): TGTGCCAGCAGCCAAAACAGGGACTATAATGAGCAGTTCTTC. Residues: CASSQNRDYNEQFF.

The genes are TRBV30 and TRBJ2-1; possible D gene TRBD2, 6 bases. V was pared by 3 bases and J by 4 bases, with 22 bases between. CDR3 size: 17 residues. Germline CDR1 and CDR2: GTSNPN and SVGIG (reference sequence). The CDR3 spells CAWRGLNIRSGYNEQFF. CDR3 nucleotides: TGTGCCTGGAGGGGACTCAACATACGGAGCGGGTACAATGAGCAGTTCTTC.